Following are 5 T cell receptor beta chains from one sample sequenced in a study of T-cell reconstitution after alpha-beta-depleted transplantation in children. For TCRbeta, the library was prepared with unique molecular identifiers. Each CDR3 protein gets one entry after TCRdb re-called the PCR reads with MiXCR. The sample shows 250,000 to 350,000 distinct CDR3 sequences, more than 8% of them seen only once. Sequences were derived from PBMCs from the stem cell graft donor, sampled from the stem cell graft. The receptor source for this set is a human donor who donated a stem cell graft to a child with SCID.

V and J are TRBV5-1 and TRBJ2-7; D possibly uses TRBD1 or TRBD2 (5 bases each). The CDR3 is 14 residues long. Germline CDR1 is SGHRS and CDR2 is YFSETQ. V was shortened by 2 bases and J by 5 bases, with 14 bases between the two germline ends. The CDR3 reads CASSFRDVGDEQYF. CDR3 sequence (DNA): TGCGCCAGCAGCTTCCGGGACGTCGGAGACGAGCAGTACTTC. The full variable domain, rest sourced from reference TRBV5-1 and TRBJ2-7, is KAGVTQTPRYLIKTRGQQVTLSCSPISGHRSVSWYQQTPGQGLQFLFEYFSETQRNKGNFPGRFSGRQFSNSRSEMNVSTLELGDSALYLCASSFRDVGDEQYFGPGTRLTVT.

The chain links TRBV9 to TRBJ1-1; the match to TRBD1 covers 7 bases. The germline gives CDR1 SGDLS, CDR2 YYNGEE. This CDR3 has 15 residues. V was pared by 3 bases and J by 5 bases, with 10 bases of the junction left unmatched. The CDR3 region has the DNA TGTGCCAGCAGCGCCTTCGGACAGGCGGGTACTGAAGCTTTCTTT. Its translation: CASSAFGQAGTEAFF.

This clonotype was observed at least ten times. V usage is TRBV12-3 or TRBV12-4 and J usage is TRBJ1-1, with TRBD1 as a possible D gene (5 bases). This CDR3 has 13 amino acids. V was clipped by 11 bases and J by 5 bases, with 18 bases between them. CDR3 DNA: TGTGCCTCTTCAGGGACGGGGAGGACTGAAGCTTTCTTT. This codes for CASSGTGRTEAFF.

The V gene is TRBV15, the J gene TRBJ1-6; 9 nucleotides line up with TRBD1. Germline trimming cut 5 bases from V and 9 bases from J; bases unmatched to any gene: 8. This CDR3 is 15 amino acids long. Germline V gene sequence: CDR1 LNHNV, CDR2 YYDKDF (reference sequence). CDR3 residues: CATSVQSGQGSPLHF. Here the CDR3 DNA reads TGTGCCACCAGCGTTCAATCGGGACAGGGTTCACCCCTCCACTTT.

This clonotype was counted between two and nine times. The gene calls are TRBV7-9 and TRBJ2-1; D is possibly TRBD2 (6 bases). The V end lost 5 bases, the J end lost 8 bases, and 16 bases lay between the germline ends. CDR3 length equals 14 residues. Germline assignment: CDR1 SEHNR and CDR2 FQNEAQ (reference sequence). CDR3 nucleotides: TGTGCCAGCAGCGCTTCGGGGGTCATACATGAGCAGTTCTTC. Translating gives CASSASGVIHEQFF.